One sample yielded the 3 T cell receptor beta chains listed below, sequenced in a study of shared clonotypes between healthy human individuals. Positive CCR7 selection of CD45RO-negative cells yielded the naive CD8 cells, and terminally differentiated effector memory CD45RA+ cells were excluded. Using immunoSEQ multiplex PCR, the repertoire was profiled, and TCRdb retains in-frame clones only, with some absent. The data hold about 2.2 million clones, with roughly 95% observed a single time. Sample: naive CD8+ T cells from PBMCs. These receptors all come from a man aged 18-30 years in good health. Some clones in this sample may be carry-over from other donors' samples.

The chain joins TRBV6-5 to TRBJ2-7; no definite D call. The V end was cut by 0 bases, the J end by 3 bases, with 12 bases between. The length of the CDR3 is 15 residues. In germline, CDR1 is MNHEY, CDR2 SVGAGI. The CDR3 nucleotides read TGTGCCAGCAGTTACTCGACCCTACCCCACTACGAGCAGTACTTC. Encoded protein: CASSYSTLPHYEQYF.

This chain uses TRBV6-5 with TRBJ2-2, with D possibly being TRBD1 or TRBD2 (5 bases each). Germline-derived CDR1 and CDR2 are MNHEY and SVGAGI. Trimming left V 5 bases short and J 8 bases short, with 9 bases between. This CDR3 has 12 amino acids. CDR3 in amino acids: CASSQGEGELFF. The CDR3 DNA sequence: TGTGCCAGCAGTCAAGGGGAGGGGGAGCTGTTTTTT.

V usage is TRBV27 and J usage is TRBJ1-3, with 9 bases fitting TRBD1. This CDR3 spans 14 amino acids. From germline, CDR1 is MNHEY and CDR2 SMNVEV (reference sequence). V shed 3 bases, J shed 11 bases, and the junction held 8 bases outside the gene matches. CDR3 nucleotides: TGTGCCAGCAGTTTTGGACAGGGGATTGGATCCATATATTTT. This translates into CASSFGQGIGSIYF.